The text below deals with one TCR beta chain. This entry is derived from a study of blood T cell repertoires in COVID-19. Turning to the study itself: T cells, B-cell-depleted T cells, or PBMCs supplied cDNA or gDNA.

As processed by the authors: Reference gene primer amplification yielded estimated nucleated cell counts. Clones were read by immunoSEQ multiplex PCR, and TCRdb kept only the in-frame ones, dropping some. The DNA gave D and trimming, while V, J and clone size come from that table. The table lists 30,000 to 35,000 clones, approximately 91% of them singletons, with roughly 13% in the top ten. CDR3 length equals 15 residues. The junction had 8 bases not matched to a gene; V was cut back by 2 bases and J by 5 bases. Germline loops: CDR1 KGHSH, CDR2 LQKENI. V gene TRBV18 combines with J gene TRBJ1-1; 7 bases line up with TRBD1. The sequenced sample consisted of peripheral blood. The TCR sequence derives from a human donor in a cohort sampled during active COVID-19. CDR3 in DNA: TGTGCCAGCTCACCAGTTGTAGGGGGCGGGACTGAAGCTTTCTTT. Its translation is CASSPVVGGGTEAFF.